What follows are 4 T cell receptor beta chains derived from one specimen sequenced in a study of blood T cell repertoires in COVID-19 (dated by TCRdb to 2020 to 2021). Library preparation was by the immunoSEQ multiplex PCR assay. TCRdb carries this immuneACCESS record with in-frame sequences only. Its versions omit some clonotypes, under half of them owing to an unresolved V gene in the studies checked, with the rest unexplained. The sample data list about 58,000 clones, and more than 60% of these were observed just once. Under 5% of the sample rests with the top ten. Sequencing used peripheral blood. Every receptor here comes from a human donor in a cohort sampled during active COVID-19.

The genes are TRBV11-2 and TRBJ1-3; 10 nucleotides match TRBD1. The V gene end was trimmed by 5 bases and the J gene end by 0 bases; junction bases not matched to a gene: 10. Germline V lookup: CDR1 SGHAT, CDR2 FQNNGV. The CDR3 extends over 18 amino acids. For the CDR3, the DNA is TGTGCCAGCAGCCCCGGGACAGGGGTGGTGGGCTCTGGAAACACCATATATTTT. Protein: CASSPGTGVVGSGNTIYF. The full variable domain, in which reference TRBV11-2 and TRBJ1-3 provide the parts outside the CDR3, is EAGVAQSPRYKIIEKRQSVAFWCNPISGHATLYWYQQILGQGPKLLIQFQNNGVVDDSQLPKDRFSAERLKGVDSTLKIQPAKLEDSAVYLCASSPGTGVVGSGNTIYFGEGSWLTVV.

The V and J genes are TRBV12-5 and TRBJ1-5; 7 bases are a match to TRBD1. The germline gives CDR1 LGHNT, CDR2 FRNRAP. This CDR3 comprises 15 residues. With 6 bases clipped from V and 3 bases from J, the junction kept 8 bases outside the gene matches. CDR3 nucleotide sequence: TGTGCTAGTGGCTCAAGGGGGCTACTCAATCAGCCCCAGCATTTT. Translation gives CASGSRGLLNQPQHF.

The CDR3 DNA reads TGTGCCAGCACTCCCGTTGCGGGAGGGACCTACGAGCAGTACTTC. This sequence encodes CASTPVAGGTYEQYF. This rearrangement joins TRBV7-2 to TRBJ2-7, with 9 bases that match TRBD2. Looked up from germline, CDR1 is SGHTA and CDR2 is FQGNSA. CDR3 size: 15 residues. V was clipped by 7 bases and J by 2 bases; unmatched bases: 9. The variable domain in full, completed from reference TRBV7-2 and TRBJ2-7, reads GAGVSQSPSNKVTEKGKDVELRCDPISGHTALYWYRQSLGQGLEFLIYFQGNSAPDKSGLPSDRFSAERTGGSVSTLTIQRTQQEDSAVYLCASTPVAGGTYEQYFGPGTRLTVT.

This clone was seen a single time. This sequence joins TRBV28 and TRBJ2-7; the D gene is possibly TRBD2 (5 bases). The germline gives CDR1 MDHEN, CDR2 SYDVKM. V lost 8 bases and J 4 bases, leaving 9 bases between the germline ends. The CDR3 is 11 residues long. The chain's CDR3 is CASEEGYEQYF. CDR3 in DNA: TGTGCCAGCGAAGAGGGTTACGAGCAGTACTTC.